This paragraph reports one T cell receptor (beta chain). Its matching antigen is unknown. The length of the CDR3 is 13 residues. From germline, CDR1 is SGHTA and CDR2 FQGNSA. These data are taken from a study of cytomegalovirus exposure and HLA in healthy donors. Regarding the study as a whole: TCR beta sequences reportedly predicted most subjects' HLA-A and HLA-B alleles accurately. Fewer N-insertions than the roughly 630-donor mean were reportedly shown by an Asian-associated ancestry cluster in a later analysis. In an earlier analysis, about 87% or about 30%: the productive usage of most TCR beta V segments. Per a later analysis, 15,000 to 20,000 TCR beta sequences showed association with HLA alleles at 0.05 false discovery rate.

The PCR had 60 Vbeta and 13 Jbeta primers. Clones were sequenced by immunoSEQ multiplex PCR, and TCRdb holds only the in-frame ones, with some missing. The sample comprises 160,000 or so clones, approximately 72% of which are singletons, and under 2.5% rests with the top ten. Specimen: PBMCs. V usage is TRBV7-2 and J usage is TRBJ2-5; a possible D gene is TRBD1 (6 bases). The J call may be incorrect, as the DNA end agrees better with TRBJ2-7. This clonotype originated in a human donor in good health. The CDR3: CASSLQHRDEQYF. In DNA form, the CDR3 reads TGTGCCAGCAGTTTACAACACAGGGACGAGCAGTACTTC.